One and the same sample provided the 25 T cell receptor beta chains below, sequenced in a study of patients and donors after allogeneic stem cell transplantation. In TCRdb, the RT-PCR reads were re-called with MiXCR into one record per CDR3 protein. The sample contains around 30,000 distinct CDR3 sequences, about 8% of which appear only once. Specimen: blood, either unsorted or a sorted T cell fraction (not recorded which). The receptors were gathered from a human donor who was either an allogeneic HSCT recipient or a stem cell or donor lymphocyte infusion donor (not recorded which). It is not recorded whose cells these are; they may come from a transplant donor.

This clonotype was observed at least ten times. V usage is TRBV27 and J usage is TRBJ2-7, with a tentative D call TRBD1 (5 bases). The CDR3 spans 13 residues. Germline loops: CDR1 MNHEY, CDR2 SMNVEV (reference sequence). V lost 5 bases, J lost 3 bases, and 11 bases lay in between. CDR3 region: CASSKDSYYEQYF. The DNA of the CDR3 is TGTGCCAGCAGTAAAGACAGTTACTACGAGCAGTACTTC.

This chain connects TRBV7-9 to TRBJ2-4, with D uncertain. Germline V gene lookup returns CDR1 SEHNR and CDR2 FQNEAQ (reference sequence). Trimming cost V 5 bases and J 8 bases, with 19 bases left between them. The length of the CDR3 is 15 residues. CDR3 nucleotides: TGTGCCAGCAGCCTAATACCAGACTCAAAATACATTCAGTACTTC. This codes for CASSLIPDSKYIQYF.

This clonotype occurred many times. The rearrangement uses TRBV20-1 and TRBJ2-3, with unresolved D. Trimming left V 5 bases short and J 2 bases short, with 11 bases between. There are 13 residues in the CDR3. From germline, CDR1 is DFQATT and CDR2 SNEGSKA (reference sequence). The DNA of the CDR3 is TGCAGTGCTCTTGCTGTTTCCACAGATACGCAGTATTTT. Translated: CSALAVSTDTQYF.

This clonotype appeared many times. V and J are TRBV4-2 and TRBJ2-4; D uncertain. In germline, CDR1 is LGHNA, CDR2 YNFKEQ. V was clipped by 4 bases and J by 0 bases, with 25 bases between them. The CDR3 runs to 20 residues. The CDR3 nucleotides are TGTGCCAGCAGCCTCGTAAGAATACTCCCATCCTTCCTAGCCAAAAACATTCAGTACTTC. Amino acid sequence: CASSLVRILPSFLAKNIQYF.

This rearrangement joins TRBV6-5 to TRBJ2-7; TRBD2 agrees at 7 bases. The V gene's germline CDR1 is MNHEY and CDR2 SVGAGI. CDR3 length: 12 residues. The V and J ends lost 6 bases and 6 bases, in that order; junction bases with no gene match: 5. CDR3: CASRSGGGEQYF. CDR3 bases: TGTGCCAGCAGGTCGGGGGGAGGCGAGCAGTACTTC.

This clonotype was counted many times. The V gene is TRBV5-4, the J gene TRBJ2-3; D possibly corresponds to TRBD2 (5 bases). The CDR3 sequence is 13 residues long. The V end lost 2 bases, the J end lost 4 bases, and 8 bases lay between the germline ends. The germline V gene has CDR1 SGHNT and CDR2 YYREEE (reference sequence). Here the CDR3 reads CASSLSGADTQYF. The CDR3 nucleotides are TGTGCCAGCAGCTTATCCGGGGCAGATACGCAGTATTTT.

This clonotype was recorded a few times. The rearrangement links TRBV6-1 to TRBJ2-7; 10 bases agree with TRBD1. V was clipped by 3 bases and J by 3 bases; unmatched bases: 5. This CDR3 contains 15 residues. Germline V gene data show CDR1 as MNHNS and CDR2 as SASEGT. The CDR3 DNA follows: TGTGCCAGCAGTGACCGGACAGGGGGATACTACGAGCAGTACTTC. The encoded protein is CASSDRTGGYYEQYF.

The chain recombines TRBV5-1 with TRBJ2-3; D unresolved. V dropped 4 bases and J dropped 5 bases, with 17 bases sitting between them. CDR3 size: 15 residues. The V gene's germline CDR1 is SGHRS and CDR2 YFSETQ. The CDR3 DNA follows: TGCGCCAGCAGCCCAAGCCGTGCCGGTGTAGATACGCAGTATTTT. The encoded protein is CASSPSRAGVDTQYF. Drawing the rest from reference TRBV5-1 and TRBJ2-3, the complete variable domain is KAGVTQTPRYLIKTRGQQVTLSCSPISGHRSVSWYQQTPGQGLQFLFEYFSETQRNKGNFPGRFSGRQFSNSRSEMNVSTLELGDSALYLCASSPSRAGVDTQYFGPGTRLTVL.

This clonotype was found a few times. The chain uses TRBV20-1 and TRBJ1-2; 9 positions match TRBD1. The V gene's germline CDR1 is DFQATT and CDR2 SNEGSKA (reference sequence). V was clipped by 2 bases and J by 0 bases; unmatched bases: 7. The CDR3 length is 16 residues. Written as DNA, the CDR3 is TGCAGTGCTAGACTGTGGGACAGGGTTACTAACTATGGCTACACCTTC. It is translated as CSARLWDRVTNYGYTF.

This clonotype appeared many times. V usage is TRBV7-8 and J usage is TRBJ1-1; TRBD1 matches 7 bases. The CDR3 spans 14 residues. With 9 bases clipped from V and 0 bases from J, the junction kept 7 bases outside the gene matches. CDR1 and CDR2 from the germline V gene are SGHVS and FQNEAQ. DNA for the CDR3: TGTGCCAGTCTGGACAGGCTAATGAACACTGAAGCTTTCTTT. Translated: CASLDRLMNTEAFF. The variable domain in full, with the rest retrieved from reference TRBV7-8 and TRBJ1-1, is GAGVSQSPRYKVAKRGQDVALRCDPISGHVSLFWYQQALGQGPEFLTYFQNEAQLDKSGLPSDRFFAERPEGSVSTLKIQRTQQEDSAVYLCASLDRLMNTEAFFGQGTRLTVV.

This chain uses TRBV5-1 with TRBJ2-7; TRBD2 matches 10 bases. J lost 5 bases, V lost 3 bases, and 11 bases had no gene match. This CDR3 has 16 residues. Germline CDR1 reads SGHRS; CDR2 reads YFSETQ. The CDR3 reads CASSSIRGLAFHEQYF. CDR3 DNA: TGCGCCAGCAGCTCAATCCGGGGACTAGCGTTCCACGAGCAGTACTTC. The full variable domain, its missing parts supplied by reference TRBV5-1 and TRBJ2-7, is KAGVTQTPRYLIKTRGQQVTLSCSPISGHRSVSWYQQTPGQGLQFLFEYFSETQRNKGNFPGRFSGRQFSNSRSEMNVSTLELGDSALYLCASSSIRGLAFHEQYFGPGTRLTVT.

Ten or more counts support this clonotype. The chain carries TRBV7-9 and TRBJ1-1; 10 nucleotides agree with TRBD1. Germline V gene lookup returns CDR1 SEHNR and CDR2 FQNEAQ (reference sequence). This CDR3 comprises 16 residues. V lost 1 base to trimming and J lost 5 bases; unmatched junction nucleotides: 7. The CDR3 DNA reads TGTGCCAGCAGCTTAGTCTTAGGACAGGGGGAGACTGAAGCTTTCTTT. Translation gives CASSLVLGQGETEAFF.

V gene TRBV7-6 combines with J gene TRBJ2-1, with 10 bases matching TRBD2. Germline V gene data show CDR1 as SGHVS and CDR2 as FNYEAQ. Trimming at V came to 1 base and at J to 7 bases, leaving 7 bases not matched to a gene. The length of the CDR3 is 16 residues. The CDR3 loop is CASSLERGGPRNEQFF. The DNA of the CDR3 is TGTGCCAGCAGCTTAGAGCGGGGGGGGCCACGAAATGAGCAGTTCTTC.

This clonotype was detected a few times. This chain connects TRBV5-1 to TRBJ2-3, with 10 positions matching TRBD2. J lost 1 base, V lost 4 bases, and 6 bases had no gene match. This CDR3 region has 16 residues. Germline V gene data show CDR1 as SGHRS and CDR2 as YFSETQ. Here the CDR3 DNA reads TGCGCCAGCAGCCTAAGCGGGGGGGCCCGCACAGATACGCAGTATTTT. Translated, it gives CASSLSGGARTDTQYF.

This chain links TRBV7-9 with TRBJ1-1; D not resolved. Trimming took 2 bases from V and 5 from J, leaving 9 bases between them. CDR1 and CDR2 from the germline V gene are SEHNR and FQNEAQ (reference sequence). The length of the CDR3 is 13 residues. In DNA form, the CDR3 reads TGTGCCAGCAGCTTAAAATGGGAAACTGAAGCTTTCTTT. This codes for CASSLKWETEAFF.

In its sample, this clonotype was seen a few times. The chain combines TRBV20-1 with TRBJ1-1; 7 bases agree with TRBD1. This CDR3 has 14 amino acids. Per the germline V gene, CDR1 is DFQATT and CDR2 is SNEGSKA (reference sequence). Unmatched junction bases numbered 5, after V lost 1 base and J lost 3 bases. DNA of the CDR3: TGCAGTGCTAGAGGGGACAGAGAGGACACTGAAGCTTTCTTT. This gives the protein CSARGDREDTEAFF.

This clonotype was recorded many times. The chain carries TRBV7-8 and TRBJ2-1, with TRBD2 identical over 14 bases. There are 17 residues in the CDR3. With V trimmed by 1 base and J by 4 bases, 3 bases remained unmatched. CDR1 and CDR2 (germline): SGHVS, FQNEAQ. The CDR3 protein is CASSLVGTSGGYNEQFF. In DNA form, the CDR3 reads TGTGCCAGCAGCTTAGTTGGGACTAGCGGGGGATACAATGAGCAGTTCTTC.

V and J are TRBV4-2 and TRBJ2-7; D is perhaps TRBD1 or TRBD2 (5 bases each). V was pared by 0 bases and J by 7 bases, with 10 bases between. The CDR3 spans 13 residues. Germline lookup yields CDR1 LGHNA and CDR2 YNFKEQ. As DNA, the CDR3 is TGTGCCAGCAGCCAAGAGGGGCCGGGGGAGCAGTACTTC. It specifies CASSQEGPGEQYF.

This clonotype has a count of ten or more. J is TRBJ2-7 and V is TRBV12-3 or TRBV12-4; no definite D call. V shed 2 bases and J shed 6 bases, with 8 bases lying between them. This CDR3 comprises 12 residues. CDR3 coding DNA: TGTGCCAGCAGTTTATCAGAATTCGAGCAGTACTTC. This gives the protein CASSLSEFEQYF.

This clonotype was picked up a small number of times. This chain connects TRBV9 to TRBJ1-1; possible D gene TRBD1, 6 bases. Germline values: CDR1 SGDLS, CDR2 YYNGEE. V was cut by 4 bases and J by 1 base, with 17 bases left in between. CDR3 length equals 16 residues. The CDR3 sequence is CASSLNTGAGNTEAFF. The CDR3 DNA reads as TGTGCCAGCAGCCTTAACACGGGGGCGGGGAACACTGAAGCTTTCTTT.

This clonotype was seen only a few times. This chain links TRBV18 with TRBJ2-7, with D perhaps TRBD1 (8 bases). CDR1 is KGHSH, CDR2 LQKENI, per germline. V lost 4 bases to trimming and J lost 7 bases, with 17 bases between them. This CDR3 has 14 amino acids. The CDR3 sequence is CASSRDRLGGEQYF. The CDR3 DNA reads as TGTGCCAGCTCACGGGACAGGTTGGGGGGGGAGCAGTACTTC.

The chain carries TRBV19 and TRBJ1-2; D is unresolved. CDR1 and CDR2 (germline): LNHDA, SQIVND (reference sequence). The CDR3 runs to 13 residues. The V end lost 6 bases, the J end lost 3 bases, and 11 bases lay between the germline ends. The CDR3 spells CASSPAYDYGYTF. Written as DNA, the CDR3 is TGTGCCAGTAGCCCTGCTTATGACTATGGCTACACCTTC.

The table lists this clonotype with many counts. The chain carries TRBV11-3 and TRBJ2-4, with no clear D. V was cut by 5 bases and J by 0 bases, with 11 bases left in between. CDR3 length: 15 amino acids. Germline V gives CDR1 SGHNT, CDR2 YENEEA. The chain's CDR3 is CASSPGGIAKNIQYF. The CDR3, as DNA: TGTGCCAGCAGCCCCGGTGGCATAGCCAAAAACATTCAGTACTTC.

This clonotype showed up many times. V and J are TRBV5-1 and TRBJ1-1; possibly TRBD1 for D (5 bases). V was pared by 0 bases and J by 1 base, with 10 bases between. The CDR3 is made up of 15 amino acids. The V gene's germline CDR1 is SGHRS and CDR2 YFSETQ. The DNA for the CDR3 is TGCGCCAGCAGCTTGGTCCTAACAGGGAACACTGAAGCTTTCTTT. Translating it yields CASSLVLTGNTEAFF.

This clonotype was observed a handful of times. The rearrangement joins TRBV25-1 to TRBJ2-5; 7 nucleotides line up with TRBD1. Per the germline V gene, CDR1 is MGHDK and CDR2 is SYGVNS. The trim removed 7 bases at V and 4 bases at J, leaving 12 bases unmatched. The CDR3 is 15 residues long. The CDR3 sequence is CASKRLAGGRETQYF. The CDR3 DNA reads as TGTGCCAGCAAGCGGTTGGCAGGGGGAAGAGAGACCCAGTACTTC.